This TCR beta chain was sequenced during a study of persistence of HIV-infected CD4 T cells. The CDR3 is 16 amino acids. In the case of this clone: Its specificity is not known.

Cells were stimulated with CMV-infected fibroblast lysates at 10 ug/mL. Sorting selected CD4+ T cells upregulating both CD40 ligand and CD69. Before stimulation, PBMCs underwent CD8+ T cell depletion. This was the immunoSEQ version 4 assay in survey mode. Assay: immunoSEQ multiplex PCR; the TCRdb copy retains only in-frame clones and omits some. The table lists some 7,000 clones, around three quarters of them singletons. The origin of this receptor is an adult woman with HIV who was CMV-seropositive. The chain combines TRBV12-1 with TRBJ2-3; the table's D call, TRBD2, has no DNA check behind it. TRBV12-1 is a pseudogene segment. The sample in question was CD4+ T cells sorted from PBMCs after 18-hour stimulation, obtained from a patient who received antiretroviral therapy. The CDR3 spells CASSFETSGSTDTQYF. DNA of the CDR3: TGTGCCAGCAGCTTTGAGACTAGCGGTAGCACAGATACGCAGTATTTT.